These T cell receptor beta chains were read from a single sample in a study of Tregs in tolerant kidney transplant recipients. Clones were read by immunoSEQ multiplex PCR, and TCRdb kept only the in-frame ones, dropping some. Found here are about 69,000 clones, around nine tenths of them singletons; the top ten hold approximately 0.4%. Sequenced here: CD4+ T cells from blood, sampled before the transplant. These receptor sequences come from a human donor who received a combined kidney and bone marrow transplant. CDR3s leave out the opening cysteine and the closing phenylalanine or tryptophan.

>TRBJ2-5|TRBV29-1|12
SVRRPLSQETQY
>TRBJ2-7|TRBV28|13
ASRYTGGAPGEQY
>TRBJ2-2|TRBV30|15
AWSKTRTSGSGGELF
>TRBJ2-7|TRBV28|14
ASSPGAVGGIYEQY
>TRBJ1-1|TRBV6-6|13
ASSYTGTGRTEAF
>TRBJ2-7|TRBV10-3|13
AISESLAAPYEQY
>TRBJ2-5|TRBV6-5|13
ASTPLAGGMETQY
>TRBJ2-2|TRBV7-8|14
ASSNRLGGNTGELF
>TRBJ2-2|TRBV30|12
ATPGQANTGELF
>TRBJ2-5|TRBV27|16
ASSRRPGQGGYQETQY
>TRBJ2-5|TRBV5-1|13
ASSLALSGFETQY
>TRBJ2-7|TRBV7-6|14
ASSLSRAGAGHEQY
>TRBJ1-2|TRBV2|11
ASSVLQANGYT
>TRBJ1-3|TRBV7-3|13
ASSLTGISGNTIY
>TRBJ2-7|TRBV9|12
ASSPVSGPYEQY
>TRBJ2-5|TRBV9|12
ASSVTTGRETQY
>TRBJ2-6|TRBV10-3|15
AALGEGAYSGANVLT
>TRBJ1-3|TRBV19|15
ASSRGDTLSSGNTIY
>TRBJ2-1|TRBV28|14
ASSLGMGLPYNEQF
>TRBJ2-7|TRBV5-1|13
ASSPRGGSSYEQY
>TRBJ1-1|TRBV19|11
ASSGQVNTEAF
>TRBJ1-2|TRBV2|11
ASSKDRGYGYT
>TRBJ1-4|TRBV28|14
ASSPPGTGYEEKLF
>TRBJ1-1|TRBV6-6|14
ASSRPLTGINTEAF
>TRBJ2-2|TRBV10-1|11
ASSQPGTGELF
>TRBJ2-7|TRBV2|12
ASSGGQGRHEQY